This paragraph covers one T cell receptor (beta chain) sequence. The PCR used 60 Vbeta and 13 Jbeta primers. Libraries were prepared by immunoSEQ multiplex PCR; TCRdb keeps only in-frame clonotypes and omits some of them. The sample consists of around 70,000 clones, around 75% of them appearing once. The source of the sample is a study of cytomegalovirus exposure and HLA in healthy donors. The CDR3 runs 17 residues. The germline V gene has CDR1 SGDLS and CDR2 YYNGEE. The V end lost 0 bases, the J end lost 0 bases, and 14 bases lay between the germline ends. The rearrangement links TRBV9 to TRBJ2-3, with D possibly matching TRBD2 (6 bases). The receptor was isolated from a man between 65 and 85 years old in good health and CMV-seronegative. Sequencing was carried out using PBMCs. The CDR3 is CASSVVGSGFSTDTQYF. The CDR3 nucleotides are TGTGCCAGCAGCGTAGTCGGTAGCGGCTTTAGCACAGATACGCAGTATTTT. The full variable domain, its missing parts supplied by reference TRBV9 and TRBJ2-3, is DSGVTQTPKHLITATGQRVTLRCSPRSGDLSVYWYQQSLDQGLQFLIQYYNGEERAKGNILERFSAQQFPDLHSELNLSSLELGDSALYFCASSVVGSGFSTDTQYFGPGTRLTVL.